Here is one T cell receptor (beta chain) with its context. V lost 5 bases and J 4 bases, leaving 11 bases between the germline ends. The length of the CDR3 is 13 residues. The immunoSEQ assay was v3. The repertoire was sequenced with immunoSEQ multiplex PCR; TCRdb's copy has only in-frame clones and lacks some. The data hold more than 15,000 clones, with approximately 79% observed a single time. This sample is part of a study of TIL therapy for anti-PD-1-resistant metastatic lung cancer. Time point indicated: pre-treatment sample, taken before nivolumab and TIL therapy. This specimen was blood, taken at baseline. The chain has TRBV12-3 or TRBV12-4 and TRBJ1-2; no reliable D call. The source is a person aged 25-85 years with non-small cell lung cancer. The CDR3 loop is CASSHTTFYGYTF. In DNA form, the CDR3 reads TGTGCCAGCAGTCATACAACCTTCTATGGCTACACCTTC.